This T cell receptor (beta chain) was observed in a study of T-cell reconstitution after alpha-beta-depleted transplantation in children. Unique molecular identifiers were incorporated when the TCRbeta library was constructed. MiXCR, run by TCRdb on the PCR reads, gives a single entry per CDR3 protein. The repertoire consists of fewer than 550,000 distinct CDR3 sequences, with 15% to 20% occurring once and the leading ten covering about 32%. The junction had 13 bases not matched to a gene; V was cut back by 9 bases and J by 3 bases. CDR3 length: 15 residues. CDR1 is LNHDA and CDR2 is SQIVND in the germline V gene (reference sequence). The study's findings and limits: Reported findings indicate that, about two months after transplant, alpha-beta T cells came from several hundred expanded clones, which were derived from non-depleted graft cells. T-cell numbers and diversity one year post-transplant derived largely from freshly generated T cells. Some patients owed their high day-60 TCRbeta diversity to surviving recipient T cells and thymic progenitors.

Worth noting for this clonotype: Its antigen is not known.

The sequences come from PBMCs, mostly from graft donor cells, collected 360 days after TCRalphabeta/CD19-depleted stem cell transplant. The chain has TRBV19 and TRBJ1-2; TRBD1 agrees at 7 bases. This TCR derives from a boy under two years old who had a stem cell transplant for Wiskott-Aldrich syndrome, so the T cells may come from the graft donor. The CDR3 region has the DNA TGTGCCAGCTTGCCATACAGGGGAAAGGACTATGGCTACACCTTC. Translation gives CASLPYRGKDYGYTF.